Listed here are 20 T cell receptor beta chains from one sample, sequenced in a study of beta chain features in type 1 diabetes. General study points: All four CD4+ subsets of Type 1 diabetes patients contained TCRB CDR3s that were moderately but significantly shorter.

Expressed TCRB transcripts were sequenced, since all the RNA that had been isolated was reverse transcribed. The data were produced by immunoSEQ multiplex PCR, yet TCRdb's version contains in-frame clones alone and is incomplete. This sample yields hundreds of thousands of clones, of which around 15% are seen a single time; 0.035% to 0.045% belongs to the top ten. Antigens for these TCRs are unknown. The material sequenced was naive CD4+ T cells from blood. Receptors were obtained from a man aged 18 to 30 with type 1 diabetes.

This clone was found a few times. This chain joins TRBV5-4 and TRBJ2-7; maybe TRBD1 (5 bases). V lost 2 bases, J lost 1 base, and 13 bases lay in between. Germline V CDR1 and CDR2: SGHNT, YYREEE (reference sequence). The CDR3 contains 15 residues. DNA of the CDR3: TGTGCCAGCAGCTTAGGACACACAGCGTCCTACGAGCAGTACTTC. Translating it yields CASSLGHTASYEQYF.

This clone was detected only a few times. The genes are TRBV10-3 and TRBJ1-1, with 7 bases fitting TRBD1. Per germline, CDR1 ENHRY and CDR2 SYGVKD. CDR3 size: 14 residues. Trimming removed 10 bases from V and 3 bases from J; junction bases left unmatched: 11. The CDR3 here is CATARIDRDTEAFF. The CDR3 DNA reads TGTGCCACGGCCAGGATAGACAGGGACACTGAAGCTTTCTTT.

The V and J genes are TRBV5-4 and TRBJ2-4; 10 nucleotides match TRBD1. Germline assignment: CDR1 SGHNT and CDR2 YYREEE (reference sequence). The trim removed 3 bases at V and 6 bases at J, leaving 12 bases unmatched. CDR3 size: 17 residues. CDR3 loop: CASSSGTGVRMGNIQYF. DNA of the CDR3: TGTGCCAGCAGCTCCGGGACAGGGGTCAGGATGGGAAACATTCAGTACTTC.

The chain employs TRBV30 and TRBJ1-5; D not resolved. V gave up 0 bases and J gave up 7 bases, with 13 bases separating them. In germline, CDR1 is GTSNPN, CDR2 SVGIG (reference sequence). This CDR3 is built from 14 residues. CDR3 protein: CAWSVGVSVQPQHF. CDR3 nucleotides: TGTGCCTGGAGTGTAGGAGTGTCTGTGCAGCCCCAGCATTTT.

This clone was recorded a few times. The chain carries TRBV28 and TRBJ2-3; TRBD2 might be the D (5 bases). Germline values: CDR1 MDHEN, CDR2 SYDVKM. V lost 7 bases, J lost 7 bases, and 18 bases lay in between. The CDR3 totals 14 residues. The CDR3 reads CASNSRGIINTQYF. The CDR3 bases are TGTGCCAGCAATAGCCGGGGTATTATAAATACGCAGTATTTT.

The chain uses TRBV7-2 and TRBJ2-7; D is undetermined. Germline CDR1 and CDR2: SGHTA and FQGNSA. This CDR3 is 14 amino acids long. V lost 2 bases and J 2 bases, leaving 10 bases between the germline ends. The CDR3 nucleotides are TGTGCCAGCAGCTTAAACTCGGTTCCCTACGAGCAGTACTTC. It specifies CASSLNSVPYEQYF.

This clone turned up a few times. The V gene is TRBV15, the J gene TRBJ2-1, with 10 bases identical to TRBD2. Germline trimming cut 0 bases from V and 5 bases from J; bases unmatched to any gene: 7. CDR1 LNHNV and CDR2 YYDKDF come from the germline V gene (reference sequence). The length of the CDR3 is 17 residues. The CDR3 region is CATSRDQGLATDNEQFF. CDR3 DNA: TGTGCCACCAGCAGAGATCAGGGACTAGCGACAGACAATGAGCAGTTCTTC.

This clone was observed a handful of times. This chain joins TRBV29-1 and TRBJ2-3; D gene uncertain. This CDR3 contains 13 residues. V gave up 8 bases and J gave up 1 base, with 13 bases separating them. Germline V gene sequence: CDR1 SQVTM, CDR2 ANQGSEA. For the CDR3, the DNA is TGCAGCCCCGAATGGGCCGGCACAGATACGCAGTATTTT. Its protein product is CSPEWAGTDTQYF.

This clone was picked up a small number of times. This rearrangement joins TRBV20-1 to TRBJ2-7; tentatively, D is TRBD2 (6 bases). The CDR3 is made up of 11 amino acids. Germline loops: CDR1 DFQATT, CDR2 SNEGSKA (reference sequence). The ends were cut back, 6 bases at V and 6 bases at J, with 12 bases in the middle. The CDR3, as DNA: TGCAGTGCCCTCCGGGAGATCGAGCAGTACTTC. The encoded protein is CSALREIEQYF.

This clone has more than one count but fewer than ten. The chain links TRBV27 to TRBJ2-7; no reliable D call. Trimming pared 6 bases from V and 1 base from J, leaving 7 bases between. The CDR3 loop spans 12 amino acids. CDR1 is MNHEY and CDR2 is SMNVEV in the germline V gene (reference sequence). The CDR3 protein is CASRTGSYEQYF. CDR3 nucleotides: TGTGCCAGCAGGACTGGTTCCTACGAGCAGTACTTC.

This clone was detected a few times. The rearrangement links TRBV30 to TRBJ2-3, with unresolved D. V was cut by 0 bases and J by 3 bases, with 7 bases left in between. Germline-derived CDR1 and CDR2 are GTSNPN and SVGIG (reference sequence). This CDR3 has 13 residues. The CDR3 here is CAWSVGLTDTQYF. CDR3 bases: TGTGCCTGGAGTGTAGGGTTAACAGATACGCAGTATTTT.

The CDR3 here is CAISELDRGADEQYF. The CDR3 DNA is TGTGCCATCAGTGAGTTAGACAGGGGGGCGGACGAGCAGTACTTC. The V call is TRBV10-3, the J call TRBJ2-7, with 9 bases that match TRBD1. The CDR3 contains 15 residues. V trimming: 1 base; J trimming: 5 bases; junction bases outside the gene matches: 6. Germline CDR1 and CDR2: ENHRY and SYGVKD.

This clone was counted a few times. V usage is TRBV5-1 and J usage is TRBJ1-1; 7 bases fit TRBD1. The CDR3 spans 14 residues. V lost 4 bases and J lost 4; bases outside the gene matches: 7. The germline V gene encodes CDR1 SGHRS and CDR2 YFSETQ. CDR3 protein: CASSNTGVGTEAFF. CDR3 nucleotides: TGCGCCAGCAGCAACACAGGGGTCGGCACTGAAGCTTTCTTT. Drawing the rest from reference TRBV5-1 and TRBJ1-1, the complete variable domain is KAGVTQTPRYLIKTRGQQVTLSCSPISGHRSVSWYQQTPGQGLQFLFEYFSETQRNKGNFPGRFSGRQFSNSRSEMNVSTLELGDSALYLCASSNTGVGTEAFFGQGTRLTVV.

The chain carries TRBV2 and TRBJ2-1, with D tentatively TRBD1 or TRBD2 (6 bases each). CDR1 is SNHLY, CDR2 FYNNEI, per germline. The CDR3 is made up of 12 amino acids. V was trimmed by 5 bases and J by 12 bases, leaving 14 bases between them. The CDR3 is CASSTEGVGQFF. The CDR3 DNA reads TGTGCCAGCAGTACGGAGGGGGTAGGGCAGTTCTTC.

Only a few counts were recorded for this clone. The V and J genes are TRBV6-1 and TRBJ2-1, with D perhaps TRBD1 or TRBD2 (5 bases each). From germline, CDR1 is MNHNS and CDR2 SASEGT. Trimming left V 2 bases short and J 8 bases short, with 7 bases between. The CDR3 sequence is 12 residues long. The CDR3 sequence is CASSERGDEQFF. CDR3 in DNA: TGTGCCAGCAGTGAACGGGGCGATGAGCAGTTCTTC.

This clone was picked up a small number of times. The junction departs from germline at one end; a sequencing error may be responsible. The chain employs TRBV29-1 and TRBJ1-3; no firm D call. CDR1 and CDR2 from the germline V gene are SQVTM and ANQGSEA. The length of the CDR3 is 12 residues. CDR3 protein: CSVEEGLRRIDF. In DNA, the CDR3 is TGCAGCGTTGAGGAGGGCCTTCGCCGTATAGATTTT.

The genes are TRBV4-1 and TRBJ2-7, with no clear D. The CDR3 is 14 residues long. CDR1 and CDR2 from the germline V gene are MGHRA and YSYEKL. V was pared by 2 bases and J by 2 bases, with 10 bases between. The chain's CDR3 is CASSQNPGAYEQYF. CDR3 nucleotides: TGCGCCAGCAGCCAAAACCCAGGCGCCTACGAGCAGTACTTC.

As regards this clone: One junction end does not reproduce the germline sequence, and a read error may be involved. J is TRBJ2-7 and V is TRBV7-2; possibly TRBD2 for D (5 bases). From germline, CDR1 is SGHTA and CDR2 FQGNSA. The CDR3 covers 11 residues. In DNA form, the CDR3 reads TGTGCCAGCAGCTTAGTTAGCGCACCCCTCTTC. Protein product: CASSLVSAPLF.

V is TRBV10-3 and J is TRBJ2-7, with 7 bases identical to TRBD1. The V and J ends lost 3 bases and 2 bases, in that order; junction bases with no gene match: 4. The length of the CDR3 is 14 residues. Germline V lookup: CDR1 ENHRY, CDR2 SYGVKD. CDR3 sequence: CAISDQQGTYEQYF. The DNA of the CDR3 is TGTGCCATCAGTGACCAACAGGGGACCTACGAGCAGTACTTC.

The chain has TRBV7-2 and TRBJ2-5, with D perhaps matching TRBD2 (5 bases). CDR3 length equals 14 residues. Trimming removed 5 bases from V and 4 bases from J, with 14 bases in between. In germline, CDR1 is SGHTA, CDR2 FQGNSA. CDR3: CASSTRTGGETQYF. CDR3 bases: TGTGCCAGCAGCACCCGGACTGGAGGAGAGACCCAGTACTTC.